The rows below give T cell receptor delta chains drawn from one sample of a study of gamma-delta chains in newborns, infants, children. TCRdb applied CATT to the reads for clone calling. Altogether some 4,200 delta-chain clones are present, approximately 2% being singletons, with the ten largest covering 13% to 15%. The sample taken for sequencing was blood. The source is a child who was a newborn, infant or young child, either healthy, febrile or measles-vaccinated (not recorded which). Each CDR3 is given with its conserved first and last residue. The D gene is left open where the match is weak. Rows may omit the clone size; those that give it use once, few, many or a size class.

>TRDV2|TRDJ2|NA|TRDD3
CACDALLGDLTAQLFF
TGTGCCTGCGACGCCTTACTGGGGGATTTGACAGCACAACTCTTCTTT
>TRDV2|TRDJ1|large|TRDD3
CACDKLGRYTDKLIF
TGTGCCTGTGACAAACTGGGGCGCTACACCGATAAACTCATCTTT
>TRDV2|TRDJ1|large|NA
CACDTGGNTDKLIF
TGTGCCTGTGACACCGGAGGGAACACCGATAAACTCATCTTT
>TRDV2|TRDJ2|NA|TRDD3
CACDTWGIAQFF
TGTGCCTGTGACACCTGGGGGATAGCACAATTCTTC
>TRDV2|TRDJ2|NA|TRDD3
CACDVLGDTSAQLFF
TGTGCCTGTGACGTACTGGGGGATACTTCAGCACAACTCTTCTTT
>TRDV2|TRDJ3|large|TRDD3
CACDTVGDTWDTRQMFF
TGTGCCTGTGACACCGTGGGGGATACCTGGGACACCCGACAGATGTTTTTC
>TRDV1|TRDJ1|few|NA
CALYSTEGYACPWMDKLIF
NA
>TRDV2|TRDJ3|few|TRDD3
CACDSPVLGDISSWDTRQMFF
TGTGCCTGTGACTCTCCCGTACTGGGGGATATTAGCTCCTGGGACACCCGACAGATGTTTTTC
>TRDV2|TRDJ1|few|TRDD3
CACDILGDGHKLIF
TGTGCCTGTGACATACTGGGGGATGGACATAAACTCATCTTT
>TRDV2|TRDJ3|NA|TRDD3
CACDTGGYLGSWDTRQMFF
TGTGCCTGTGACACTGGGGGATATTTGGGCTCCTGGGACACCCGACAGATGTTTTTC
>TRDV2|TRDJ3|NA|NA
CACDTLPMGANSWDTRQMFF
TGTGCCTGTGACACCCTTCCGATGGGGGCTAACTCCTGGGACACCCGACAGATGTTTTTC
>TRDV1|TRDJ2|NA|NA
CALGEGALTAQLFF
TGTGCTCTTGGGGAAGGAGCTTTGACAGCACAACTCTTCTTT
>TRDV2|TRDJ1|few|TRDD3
CACDTGGPTDKLIF
TGTGCCTGTGACACTGGGGGACCGACCGATAAACTCATCTTT
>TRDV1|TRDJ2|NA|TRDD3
CALGESGFGGYPPLTAQLFF
TGTGCTCTTGGGGAATCCGGCTTTGGGGGATACCCTCCGCTGACAGCACAACTCTTCTTT
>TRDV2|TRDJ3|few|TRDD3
CACDTVLGDTIWDTRQMFF
TGTGCCTGTGACACCGTACTGGGGGATACGATCTGGGACACCCGACAGATGTTTTTC
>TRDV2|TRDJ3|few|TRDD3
CACDTAGGYWDTRQMFF
TGTGCCTGTGACACCGCGGGGGGATACTGGGACACCCGACAGATGTTTTTC
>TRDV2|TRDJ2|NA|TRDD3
CACDTVGGYATLTAQLFF
TGTGCCTGTGACACCGTAGGGGGATACGCGACTTTGACAGCACAACTCTTCTTT
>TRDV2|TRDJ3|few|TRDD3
CACDTWGIFWDTRQMFF
TGTGCCTGTGACACCTGGGGGATTTTTTGGGACACCCGACAGATGTTTTTC
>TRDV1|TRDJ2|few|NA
CALGELPPFTPLTAHLFF
TGTGCTCTTGGGGAACTCCCCCCTTTTACTCCTTTGACAGCACACCTCTTCTTT
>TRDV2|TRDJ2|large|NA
CACDDGNLTAQLFF
TGTGCCTGTGACGACGGAAATTTGACAGCACAACTCTTCTTT